This TCR beta chain comes out of a study of shared clonotypes between healthy human individuals. Study-level background: A few men and a couple of women, aged 18 to 49, were donors.

Deep-level assay runs were performed. Original processing notes: ImmunoSEQ yielded junction-only sequences lacking quality scores, so filtering differed. Measured with immunoSEQ multiplex PCR; TCRdb has only the in-frame clones, and not every one. V, J and clone size reflect that table, while D and trimming were determined from the DNA. The data contain approximately 640,000 clones, 72% of them singletons. Adult Caucasians living in Nashville, Tennessee made up all of the donors. Trimming shortened V by 8 bases and J by 3 bases, and 14 bases separated the two germline ends. This CDR3 region has 13 residues. From germline, CDR1 is WNHNN and CDR2 SYGVQD (reference sequence).

The TCR originated in a woman younger than 45 in good health. The sequencing sample was made of memory CD4+ T cells sorted from blood. Subset indicated: CD45RA-negative fraction. V is TRBV10-1 and J is TRBJ2-7, with D possibly being TRBD1 or TRBD2 (5 bases each). For the CDR3, the DNA is TGCGCCAGCCCGCCGGGACCAAGCTACGAGCAGTACTTC. Translation: CASPPGPSYEQYF.